These T cell receptor beta chains were read from a single sample in a study of blood T cell repertoires in COVID-19. Some clones are missing from TCRdb's copy, which holds only in-frame ones; the method was immunoSEQ multiplex PCR. The profile shows about 250,000 clones, about nine tenths of them singletons. Sequencing was performed on peripheral blood. These receptors all stem from a woman in her sixties who had recovered from COVID-19. CDR3s leave out the opening cysteine and the closing phenylalanine or tryptophan. Clone size appears in some rows only: once, few, many, or a class for an expanded clone.

TRBV5-1	TRBJ1-1	-	ASSLVDTNTEAF
TRBV7-8	TRBJ2-1	-	ASSYGQGIFNEQF
TRBV5-1	TRBJ1-3	-	ASSPGQATIGNTIY
TRBV11-1	TRBJ2-7	-	ASSTLDSDRPYEQY
TRBV28	TRBJ1-5	-	ASSLSGRGSNQPQH
TRBV13	TRBJ1-2	-	ASSPFWGQGNYGYT
TRBV28	TRBJ2-3	-	ASRKTGLDTQY
TRBV18	TRBJ2-3	-	ASSPTSGTEDSQY
TRBV6-2/TRBV6-3	TRBJ2-7	-	ASSYGLMGGEQY
TRBV4-3	TRBJ1-6	-	ASSQDSTDRDYSPLH
TRBV13	TRBJ1-1	once	ASSLVAGVTNTEAF
TRBV19	TRBJ2-7	-	ASSIPSGGIYEQY
TRBV4-2	TRBJ2-7	-	ASSQANSYEQY
TRBV6-5	TRBJ1-6	-	ASSPLRGRNSPLH
TRBV9	TRBJ1-1	-	ASSPRDRDNTEAF
TRBV10-3	TRBJ1-5	-	AIADSNQPQH
TRBV2	TRBJ1-1	few	ASSERTGEAF
TRBV6-5	TRBJ2-5	once	ASSPGQHQETQY
TRBV10-1	TRBJ2-7	-	ASREGGSEQY
TRBV28	TRBJ1-5	once	ASSRPAGVYNQPQH
TRBV23-1	TRBJ2-2	-	ASSPPGYTGELF
TRBV28	TRBJ2-5	-	ASSRLEEEETQY
TRBV6-4	TRBJ2-6	-	ASSDPIQGARGANVLT
TRBV19	TRBJ1-5	-	ASSIWQVSYSNQPQH
TRBV6-5	TRBJ2-3	-	ATATGLIPQY
TRBV3-1/TRBV3-2	TRBJ2-7	-	ASSPTFSTGVEQY
TRBV5-1	TRBJ2-3	-	ASSFRLAGGKSTDTQY
TRBV5-1	TRBJ2-2	-	ASRWIAENTGELF
TRBV7-2	TRBJ2-5	-	ASSLGVAGSLGPTQY
TRBV13	TRBJ2-7	-	ASRGQGVDEQY
TRBV7-6	TRBJ2-3	once	ASSLLGSGGSTDTQY
TRBV7-8	TRBJ2-7	-	ASSLRAGSYEQY
TRBV3-1/TRBV3-2	TRBJ1-4	-	ASSQASTNEKLF
TRBV28	TRBJ1-2	-	ASTAGDRASYGYT
TRBV9	TRBJ1-2	-	ASSGPQGTPSNYGYT
TRBV19	TRBJ1-2	-	ASSIAYGGPRGYT
TRBV24-1	TRBJ1-4	-	ATSEDRGNEKLF
TRBV3-1/TRBV3-2	TRBJ2-1	-	ASSQGGPYNEQF
TRBV3-1/TRBV3-2	TRBJ1-5	-	ASSDRGSNQPQH
TRBV6-5	TRBJ1-1	-	AHQGHWNTEAF
TRBV5-5	TRBJ2-3	-	ASSLGGVGLDTQY
TRBV19	TRBJ1-5	-	ASSTWRDSDNQPQH
TRBV3-1/TRBV3-2	TRBJ2-5	-	ASSQYTTGEETQY
TRBV18	TRBJ1-5	-	ASSQKGGVSNQPQH
TRBV5-6	TRBJ1-1	-	ASSPGGSSGTEAF
TRBV7-2	TRBJ2-3	-	ASSLGLAGGTDMQY
TRBV6-2/TRBV6-3	TRBJ2-5	-	ASSYAGVQETQY
TRBV18	TRBJ1-1	-	ASSPGQYTEAF
TRBV6-5	TRBJ1-5	-	ASALLRAYNQPQH
TRBV7-9	TRBJ1-1	-	ASRNGQVANTEAF
TRBV5-7	TRBJ2-5	-	ASRQQGAQRETQY
TRBV6-4	TRBJ1-5	-	AIPGQISNQPQH
TRBV6-2/TRBV6-3	TRBJ2-7	-	ASSYGSGVLGEQY
TRBV28	TRBJ2-1	once	ASSTGGSSYNEQF